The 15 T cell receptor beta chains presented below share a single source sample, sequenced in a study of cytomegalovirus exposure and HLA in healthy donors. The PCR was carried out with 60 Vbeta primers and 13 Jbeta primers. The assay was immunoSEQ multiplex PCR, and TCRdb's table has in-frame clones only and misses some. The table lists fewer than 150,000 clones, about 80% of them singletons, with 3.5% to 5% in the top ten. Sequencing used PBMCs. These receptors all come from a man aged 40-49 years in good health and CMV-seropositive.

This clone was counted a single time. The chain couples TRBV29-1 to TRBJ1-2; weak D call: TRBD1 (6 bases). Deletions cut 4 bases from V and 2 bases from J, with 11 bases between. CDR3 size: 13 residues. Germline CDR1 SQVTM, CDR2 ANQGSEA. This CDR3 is CSVVGASNYGYTF. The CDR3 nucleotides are TGCAGCGTTGTGGGGGCCAGCAACTATGGCTACACCTTC.

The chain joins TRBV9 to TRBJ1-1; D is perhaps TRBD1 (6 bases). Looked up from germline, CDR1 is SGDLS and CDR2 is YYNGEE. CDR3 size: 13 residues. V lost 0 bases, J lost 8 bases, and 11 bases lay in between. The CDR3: CASSVVSTGEAFF. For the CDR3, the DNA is TGTGCCAGCAGCGTAGTTTCGACAGGAGAAGCTTTCTTT.

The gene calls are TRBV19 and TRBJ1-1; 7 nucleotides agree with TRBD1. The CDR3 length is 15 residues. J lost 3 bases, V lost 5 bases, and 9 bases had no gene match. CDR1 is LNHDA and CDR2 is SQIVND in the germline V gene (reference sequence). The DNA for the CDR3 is TGTGCCAGTAGTTACTCGACAGGGTCCTACACTGAAGCTTTCTTT. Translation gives CASSYSTGSYTEAFF.

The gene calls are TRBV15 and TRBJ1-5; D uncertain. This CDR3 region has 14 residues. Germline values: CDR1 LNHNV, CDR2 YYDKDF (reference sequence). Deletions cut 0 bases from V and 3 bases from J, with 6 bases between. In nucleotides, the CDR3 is TGTGCCACCAGCAGAGACCGCTACAATCAGCCCCAGCATTTT. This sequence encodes CATSRDRYNQPQHF.

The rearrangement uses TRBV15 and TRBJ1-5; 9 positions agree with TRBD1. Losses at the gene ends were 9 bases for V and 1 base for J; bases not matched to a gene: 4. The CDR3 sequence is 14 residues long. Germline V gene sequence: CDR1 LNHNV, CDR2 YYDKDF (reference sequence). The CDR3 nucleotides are TGTGCCACGCAAGGACAGGGGAGCAATCAGCCCCAGCATTTT. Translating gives CATQGQGSNQPQHF.

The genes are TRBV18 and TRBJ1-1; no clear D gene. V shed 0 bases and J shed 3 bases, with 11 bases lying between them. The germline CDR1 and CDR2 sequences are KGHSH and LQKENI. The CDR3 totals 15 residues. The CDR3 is CASSPPSGADTEAFF. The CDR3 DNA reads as TGTGCCAGCTCACCACCGAGCGGAGCTGACACTGAAGCTTTCTTT.

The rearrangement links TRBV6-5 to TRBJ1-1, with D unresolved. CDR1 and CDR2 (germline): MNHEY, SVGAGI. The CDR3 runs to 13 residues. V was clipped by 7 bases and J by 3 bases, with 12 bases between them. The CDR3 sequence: CASTPGKDTEAFF. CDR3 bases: TGTGCCAGCACCCCCGGGAAGGACACTGAAGCTTTCTTT.

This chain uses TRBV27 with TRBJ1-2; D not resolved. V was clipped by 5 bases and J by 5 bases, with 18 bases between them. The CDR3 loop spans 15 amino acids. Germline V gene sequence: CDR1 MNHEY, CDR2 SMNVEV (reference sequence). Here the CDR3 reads CASSPSYSTPYGYTF. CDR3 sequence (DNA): TGTGCCAGCAGTCCTAGCTATAGTACTCCTTATGGCTACACCTTC.

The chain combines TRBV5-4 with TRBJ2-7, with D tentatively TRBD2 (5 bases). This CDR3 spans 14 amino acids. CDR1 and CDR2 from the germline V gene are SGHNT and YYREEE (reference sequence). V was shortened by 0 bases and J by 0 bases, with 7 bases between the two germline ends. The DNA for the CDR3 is TGTGCCAGCAGCTTGGGCGCGGGCTCCTACGAGCAGTACTTC. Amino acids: CASSLGAGSYEQYF. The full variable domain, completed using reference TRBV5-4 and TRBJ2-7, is ETGVTQSPTHLIKTRGQQVTLRCSSQSGHNTVSWYQQALGQGPQFIFQYYREEENGRGNFPPRFSGLQFPNYSSELNVNALELDDSALYLCASSLGAGSYEQYFGPGTRLTVT.

In nucleotides, the CDR3 is TGCGCCAGCAGCCCTGACAGGGTTAATACCGGGGAGCTGTTTTTT. It yields the protein CASSPDRVNTGELFF. V and J are TRBV5-1 and TRBJ2-2; TRBD1 matches 7 bases. Germline V CDR1 and CDR2: SGHRS, YFSETQ. The CDR3 contains 15 residues. V lost 4 bases and J lost 5; bases outside the gene matches: 8.

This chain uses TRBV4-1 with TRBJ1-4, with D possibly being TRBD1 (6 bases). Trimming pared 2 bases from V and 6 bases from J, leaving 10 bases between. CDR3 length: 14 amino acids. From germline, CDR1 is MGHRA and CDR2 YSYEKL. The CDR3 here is CASSQQGRDEKLFF. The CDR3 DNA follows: TGCGCCAGCAGCCAACAGGGGCGGGATGAAAAACTGTTTTTT.

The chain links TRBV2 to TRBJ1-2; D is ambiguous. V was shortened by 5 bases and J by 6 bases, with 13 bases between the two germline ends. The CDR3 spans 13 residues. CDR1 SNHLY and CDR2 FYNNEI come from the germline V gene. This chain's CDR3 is CASSQRREDGYTF. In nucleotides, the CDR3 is TGTGCCAGCAGTCAAAGGAGGGAGGATGGCTACACCTTC. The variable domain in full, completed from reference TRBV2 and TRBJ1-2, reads EPEVTQTPSHQVTQMGQEVILRCVPISNHLYFYWYRQILGQKVEFLVSFYNNEISEKSEIFDDQFSVERPDGSNFTLKIRSTKLEDSAMYFCASSQRREDGYTFGSGTRLTVV.

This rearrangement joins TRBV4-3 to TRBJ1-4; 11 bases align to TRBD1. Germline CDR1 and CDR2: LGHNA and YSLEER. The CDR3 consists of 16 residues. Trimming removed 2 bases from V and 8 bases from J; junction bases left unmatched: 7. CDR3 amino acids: CASSQRTGGRDEKLFF. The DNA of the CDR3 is TGCGCCAGCAGCCAAAGGACAGGGGGCCGAGACGAAAAACTGTTTTTT.

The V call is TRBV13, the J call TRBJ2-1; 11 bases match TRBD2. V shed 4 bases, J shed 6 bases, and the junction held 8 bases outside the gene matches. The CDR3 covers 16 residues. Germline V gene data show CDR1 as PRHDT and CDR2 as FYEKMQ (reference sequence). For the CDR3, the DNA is TGTGCCAGCAGCTCCAGAACCGGGACTAGCGGCAATGAGCAGTTCTTC. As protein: CASSSRTGTSGNEQFF.

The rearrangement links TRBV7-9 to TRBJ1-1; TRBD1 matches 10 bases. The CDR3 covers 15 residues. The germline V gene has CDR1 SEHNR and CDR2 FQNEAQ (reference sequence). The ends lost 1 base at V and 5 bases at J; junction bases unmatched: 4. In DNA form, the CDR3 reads TGTGCCAGCAGCTTAGGAGGGACAGGGGCAACTGAAGCTTTCTTT. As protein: CASSLGGTGATEAFF.